The clone carrying this TCR beta chain was recorded a few times. Its antigen is undetermined. J was trimmed by 8 bases and V by 2 bases; bases with no gene match: 16. The germline V gene encodes CDR1 SGHRS and CDR2 YFSETQ. The CDR3 is made up of 20 amino acids. Together with a sample-barcoded 5' primer, a J-beta primer mix was included in a second PCR lasting roughly 6 to 12 cycles. Using its own MiXCR run on the 5' RACE reads, TCRdb lists one record per CDR3 protein. The data contain about 1,500,000 distinct CDR3 sequences, 42% of them seen just once; the ten biggest clones take up roughly 8.2%. This sample is drawn from a study of blood T cells in healthy people across ages. The study's findings and limits: With donor CMV status unknown, expanded clonotype changes were possibly confounded. Both naive CD4+ cell counts and diversity were greater in long-lived donors than in aged donors.

The TCR sequence derives from a woman between 18 and 30 years old in good health. The chain employs TRBV5-1 and TRBJ2-1; 16 bases agree with TRBD2. The sequenced sample was blood. CDR3 region: CASSLQPGLAGGPTGDEQFF. CDR3 DNA: TGCGCCAGCAGCTTACAACCGGGACTAGCGGGAGGGCCTACGGGCGATGAGCAGTTCTTC.